The clone carrying this T cell receptor beta chain came up many times. The antigen remains unidentified. The record originates from a study of CD8 T cells in ankylosing spondylitis. Study results and caveats: Blood of patients with ankylosing spondylitis appeared to be characterized by a TCR beta motif of seven or eight highly homologous variants.

TCRdb called the 5' RACE reads again in MiXCR, with one record for every CDR3 protein. This table has some 240,000 distinct CDR3 sequences, around 6.6% appearing once. The trim removed 5 bases at V and 0 bases at J, leaving 7 bases unmatched. Per the germline V gene, CDR1 is MNHEY and CDR2 is SVGEGT. The CDR3 is 16 residues long. What was sequenced was blood, either unsorted or a sorted T cell fraction (not recorded which). This receptor was identified in a male donor with ankylosing spondylitis. This chain links TRBV6-2 or TRBV6-3 with TRBJ2-1, with TRBD2 matching over 7 bases. The DNA of the CDR3 is TGTGCCAGCAGTGGGCCTAGCGGCCGCTCCTACAATGAGCAGTTCTTC. Its protein is CASSGPSGRSYNEQFF.